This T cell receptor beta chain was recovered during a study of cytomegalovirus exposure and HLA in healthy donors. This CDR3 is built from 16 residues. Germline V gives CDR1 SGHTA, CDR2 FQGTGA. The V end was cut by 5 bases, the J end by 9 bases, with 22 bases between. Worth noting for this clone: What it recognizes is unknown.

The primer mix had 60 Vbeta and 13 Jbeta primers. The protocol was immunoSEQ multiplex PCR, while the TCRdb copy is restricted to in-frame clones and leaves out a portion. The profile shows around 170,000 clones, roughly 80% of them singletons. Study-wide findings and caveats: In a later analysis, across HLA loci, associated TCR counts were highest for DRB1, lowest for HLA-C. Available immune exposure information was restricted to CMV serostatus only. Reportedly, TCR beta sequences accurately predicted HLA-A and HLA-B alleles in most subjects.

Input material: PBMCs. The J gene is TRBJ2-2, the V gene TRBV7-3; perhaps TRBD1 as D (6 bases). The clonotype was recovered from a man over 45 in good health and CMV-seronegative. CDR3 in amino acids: CASSPTQGFSHRELFF. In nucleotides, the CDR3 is TGTGCCAGCAGCCCTACCCAGGGGTTCTCCCACCGGGAGCTGTTTTTT.